The TCR beta chain under discussion was sequenced for a study of Ad26.COV2.S vaccination and SARS-CoV-2 variants. The treatment was: over 15 received Ad26.COV2.S at low or high dose, single or two shots; several received placebo; per-sample allocation not given. The samples were gathered on day 63 after the first injection of vaccine or placebo. Sequencing used immunoSEQ multiplex PCR; TCRdb keeps in-frame clones, though not all of them. The sample lists over 450,000 clones; roughly nine tenths were seen once. The source of this sequence is a person aged 18-65 years who received the Ad26.COV2.S COVID-19 vaccine or a placebo. Source: peripheral blood, taken in a trial of Ad26.COV2.S vaccine versus placebo.

The CDR3 sequence is CASRTGGYNEQFF. The CDR3 bases are TGTGCCAGTCGGACAGGGGGGTACAATGAGCAGTTCTTC. J is TRBJ2-1 and V is TRBV19; 10 bases map to TRBD1. The CDR3 has 13 amino acids. Trimming took 8 bases from V and 4 from J; bases not matched to a gene: 2. The germline gives CDR1 LNHDA, CDR2 SQIVND (reference sequence).